This T cell receptor (beta chain) was captured by sequencing in a study of T cell changes during pregnancy in multiple sclerosis. CDR1 and CDR2 from the germline V gene are SQVTM and ANQGSEA. The junction had 3 bases not matched to a gene; V was cut back by 4 bases and J by 0 bases. The CDR3 is made up of 14 amino acids. Assay used: immunoSEQ multiplex PCR; TCRdb lists only in-frame clones, some missing. The data contain about 79,000 clones, just over 90% of them seen just once; the ten biggest clones take up 0.4% to 0.6%. The sequence came from a female donor with multiple sclerosis, enrolled in a pregnancy study. This chain links TRBV29-1 with TRBJ2-1; 7 nucleotides line up with TRBD2. The material was CD4+ T cells from peripheral blood mononuclear cells, obtained in the second trimester of pregnancy. CDR3 in amino acids: CSVGSGVSYNEQFF. In nucleotides, the CDR3 is TGCAGCGTTGGGAGCGGGGTCTCCTACAATGAGCAGTTCTTC.